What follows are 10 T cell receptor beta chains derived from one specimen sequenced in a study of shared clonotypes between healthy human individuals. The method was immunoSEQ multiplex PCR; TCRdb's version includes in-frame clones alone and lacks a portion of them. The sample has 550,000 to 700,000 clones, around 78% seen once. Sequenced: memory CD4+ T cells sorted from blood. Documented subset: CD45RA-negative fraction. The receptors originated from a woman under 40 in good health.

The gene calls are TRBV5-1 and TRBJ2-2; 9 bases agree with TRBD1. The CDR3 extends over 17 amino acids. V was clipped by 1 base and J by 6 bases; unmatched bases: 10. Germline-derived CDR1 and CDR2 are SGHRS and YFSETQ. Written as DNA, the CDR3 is TGCGCCAGCAGCTTGCTGGGACAGGGTTTCTCATCCGGGGAGCTGTTTTTT. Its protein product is CASSLLGQGFSSGELFF. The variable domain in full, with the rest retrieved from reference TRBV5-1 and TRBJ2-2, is KAGVTQTPRYLIKTRGQQVTLSCSPISGHRSVSWYQQTPGQGLQFLFEYFSETQRNKGNFPGRFSGRQFSNSRSEMNVSTLELGDSALYLCASSLLGQGFSSGELFFGEGSRLTVL.

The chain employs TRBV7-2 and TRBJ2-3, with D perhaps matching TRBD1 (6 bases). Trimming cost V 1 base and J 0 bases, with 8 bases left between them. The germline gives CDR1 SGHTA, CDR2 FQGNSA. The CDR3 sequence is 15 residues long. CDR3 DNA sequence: TGTGCCAGCAGCTTAGACAGGGTTAGCACAGATACGCAGTATTTT. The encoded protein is CASSLDRVSTDTQYF.

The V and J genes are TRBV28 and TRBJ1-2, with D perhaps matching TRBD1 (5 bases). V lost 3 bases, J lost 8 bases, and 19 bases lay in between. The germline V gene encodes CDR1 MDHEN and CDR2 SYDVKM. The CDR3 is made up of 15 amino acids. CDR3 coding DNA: TGTGCCAGCAGTTTGCAGGGTCTGATATTGGGCGGCTACACCTTC. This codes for CASSLQGLILGGYTF.

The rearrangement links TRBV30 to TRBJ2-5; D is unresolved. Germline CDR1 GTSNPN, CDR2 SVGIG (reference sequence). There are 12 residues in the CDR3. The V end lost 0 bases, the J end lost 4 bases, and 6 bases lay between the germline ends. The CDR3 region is CAWSVGSETQYF. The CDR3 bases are TGTGCCTGGAGTGTAGGGTCAGAGACCCAGTACTTC.

CDR3 in amino acids: CASSPRDRIFGYTF. CDR3 nucleotide sequence: TGTGCCAGCAGCCCAAGGGACAGAATTTTTGGCTACACCTTC. The J gene is TRBJ1-2, the V gene TRBV28; 7 positions agree with TRBD1. The CDR3 sequence is 14 residues long. The V gene end was trimmed by 6 bases and the J gene end by 7 bases; junction bases not matched to a gene: 11. Germline V gene sequence: CDR1 MDHEN, CDR2 SYDVKM.

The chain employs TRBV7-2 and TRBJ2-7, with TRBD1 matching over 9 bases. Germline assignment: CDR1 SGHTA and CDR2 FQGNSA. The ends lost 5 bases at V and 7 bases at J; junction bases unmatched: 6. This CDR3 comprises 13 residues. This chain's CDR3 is CASSQDRGREQYF. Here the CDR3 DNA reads TGTGCCAGCAGCCAGGACAGGGGTCGGGAGCAGTACTTC.

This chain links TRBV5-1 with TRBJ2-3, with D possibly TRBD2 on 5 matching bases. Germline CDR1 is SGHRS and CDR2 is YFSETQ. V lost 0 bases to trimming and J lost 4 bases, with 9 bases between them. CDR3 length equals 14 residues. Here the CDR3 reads CASSLAWGADTQYF. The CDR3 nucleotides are TGCGCCAGCAGCTTGGCTTGGGGAGCAGATACGCAGTATTTT.

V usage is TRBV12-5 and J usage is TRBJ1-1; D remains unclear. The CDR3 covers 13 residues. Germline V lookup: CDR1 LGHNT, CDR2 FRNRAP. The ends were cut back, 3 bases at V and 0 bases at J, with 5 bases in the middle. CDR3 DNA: TGTGCTAGTGGTTTTGCTGTGAACACTGAAGCTTTCTTT. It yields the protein CASGFAVNTEAFF.

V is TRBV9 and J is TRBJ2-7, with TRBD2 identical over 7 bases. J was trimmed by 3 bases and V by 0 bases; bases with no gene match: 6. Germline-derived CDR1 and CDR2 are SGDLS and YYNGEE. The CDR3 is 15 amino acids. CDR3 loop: CASSVALAEYYEQYF. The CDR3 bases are TGTGCCAGCAGCGTAGCGCTAGCGGAATACTACGAGCAGTACTTC.

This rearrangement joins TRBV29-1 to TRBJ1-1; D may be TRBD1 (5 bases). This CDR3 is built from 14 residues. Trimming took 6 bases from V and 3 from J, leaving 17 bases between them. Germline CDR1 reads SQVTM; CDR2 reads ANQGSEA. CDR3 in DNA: TGCAGCGTCACTCTAGGGACGGTCTACACTGAAGCTTTCTTT. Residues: CSVTLGTVYTEAFF.